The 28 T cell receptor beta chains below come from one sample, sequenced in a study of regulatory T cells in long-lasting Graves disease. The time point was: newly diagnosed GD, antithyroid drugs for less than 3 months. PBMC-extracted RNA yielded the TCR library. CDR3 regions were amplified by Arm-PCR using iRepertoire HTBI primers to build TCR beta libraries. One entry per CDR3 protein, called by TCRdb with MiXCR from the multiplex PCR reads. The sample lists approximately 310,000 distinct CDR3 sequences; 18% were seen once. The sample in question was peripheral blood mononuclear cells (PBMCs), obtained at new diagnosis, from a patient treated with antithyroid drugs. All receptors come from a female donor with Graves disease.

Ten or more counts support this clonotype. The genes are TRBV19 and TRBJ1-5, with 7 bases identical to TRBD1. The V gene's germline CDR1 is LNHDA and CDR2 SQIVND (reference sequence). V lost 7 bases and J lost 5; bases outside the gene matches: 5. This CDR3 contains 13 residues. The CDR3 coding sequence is TGTGCCAGTACCAGGGGGACTTATCAGCCCCAGCATTTT. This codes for CASTRGTYQPQHF.

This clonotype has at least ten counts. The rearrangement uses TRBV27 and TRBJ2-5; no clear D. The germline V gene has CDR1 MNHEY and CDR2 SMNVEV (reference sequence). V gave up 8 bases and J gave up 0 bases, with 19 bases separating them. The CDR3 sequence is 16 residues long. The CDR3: CASRRRGPKYQETQYF. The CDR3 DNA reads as TGTGCCAGCCGACGTCGAGGTCCAAAGTACCAAGAGACCCAGTACTTC.

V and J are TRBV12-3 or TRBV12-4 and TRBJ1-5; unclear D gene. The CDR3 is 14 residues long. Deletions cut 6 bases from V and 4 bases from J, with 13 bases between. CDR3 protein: CASRPLFSNQPQHF. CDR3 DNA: TGTGCCAGCAGACCCCTGTTTAGTAATCAGCCCCAGCATTTT.

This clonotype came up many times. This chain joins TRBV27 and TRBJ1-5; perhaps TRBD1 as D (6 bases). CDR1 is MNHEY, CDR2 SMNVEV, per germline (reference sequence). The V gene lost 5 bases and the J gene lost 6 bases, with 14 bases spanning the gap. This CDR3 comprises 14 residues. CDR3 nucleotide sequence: TGTGCCAGCAGTAGGGGGGCGGCGGCTCAGCCCCAGCATTTT. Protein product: CASSRGAAAQPQHF.

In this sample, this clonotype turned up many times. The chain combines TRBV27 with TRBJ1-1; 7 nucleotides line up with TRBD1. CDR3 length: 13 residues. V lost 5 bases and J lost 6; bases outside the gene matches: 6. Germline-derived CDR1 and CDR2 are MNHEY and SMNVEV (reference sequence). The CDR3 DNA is TGTGCCAGCAGTACTACCGGACAGGCTGAAGCTTTCTTT. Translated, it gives CASSTTGQAEAFF.

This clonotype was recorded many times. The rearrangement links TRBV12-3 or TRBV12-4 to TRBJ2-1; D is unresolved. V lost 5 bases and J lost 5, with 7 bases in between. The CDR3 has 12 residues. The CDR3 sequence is CASSPHHNEQFF. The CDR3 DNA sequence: TGTGCCAGCAGTCCTCACCACAATGAGCAGTTCTTC.

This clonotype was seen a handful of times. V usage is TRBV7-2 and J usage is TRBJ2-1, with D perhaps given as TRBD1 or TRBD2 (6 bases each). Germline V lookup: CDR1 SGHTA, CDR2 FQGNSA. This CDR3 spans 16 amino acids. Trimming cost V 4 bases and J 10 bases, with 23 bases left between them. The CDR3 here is CASSSGGGYSTKEQFF. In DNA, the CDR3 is TGTGCCAGCAGCTCCGGAGGGGGGTACTCAACCAAAGAGCAGTTCTTC.

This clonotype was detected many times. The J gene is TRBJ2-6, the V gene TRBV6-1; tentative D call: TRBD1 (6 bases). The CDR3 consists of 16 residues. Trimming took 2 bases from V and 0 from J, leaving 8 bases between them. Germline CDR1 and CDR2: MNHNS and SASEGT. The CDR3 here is CASSEQTGSGANVLTF. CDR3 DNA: TGTGCCAGCAGTGAACAGACAGGCTCTGGGGCCAACGTCCTGACTTTC.

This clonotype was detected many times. CDR3 DNA: TGTGCCAGCAACCCGCCAGGGGGCTTTTACGAGCAGTACTTC. It yields the protein CASNPPGGFYEQYF. The chain uses TRBV28 and TRBJ2-7; 8 positions match TRBD1. V lost 7 bases, J lost 4 bases, and 9 bases stayed unmatched. CDR3 size: 14 residues. Per germline, CDR1 MDHEN and CDR2 SYDVKM.

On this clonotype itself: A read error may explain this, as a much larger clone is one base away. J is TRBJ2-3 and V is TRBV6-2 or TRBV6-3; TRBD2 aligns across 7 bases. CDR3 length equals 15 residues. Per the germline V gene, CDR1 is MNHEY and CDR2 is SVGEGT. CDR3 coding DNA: TGTGCCAGCAAAGAACTAGCGCAAAGCACAGATATGCAGTATTTT. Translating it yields CASKELAQSTDMQYF.

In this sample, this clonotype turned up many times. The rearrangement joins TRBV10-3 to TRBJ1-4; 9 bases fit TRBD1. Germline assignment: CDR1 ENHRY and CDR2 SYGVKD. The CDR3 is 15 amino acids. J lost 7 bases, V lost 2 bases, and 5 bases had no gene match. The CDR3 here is CAISEGDREFEKLFF. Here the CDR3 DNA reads TGTGCCATCAGTGAGGGGGACAGGGAATTTGAAAAACTGTTTTTT.

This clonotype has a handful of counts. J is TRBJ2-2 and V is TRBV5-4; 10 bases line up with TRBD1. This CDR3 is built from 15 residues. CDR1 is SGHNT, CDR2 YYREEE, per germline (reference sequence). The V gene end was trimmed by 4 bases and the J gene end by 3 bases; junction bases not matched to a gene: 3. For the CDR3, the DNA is TGTGCCAGCAGCCAGGACAGGGGGGACACCGGGGAGCTGTTTTTT. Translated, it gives CASSQDRGDTGELFF. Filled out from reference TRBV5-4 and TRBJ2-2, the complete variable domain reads ETGVTQSPTHLIKTRGQQVTLRCSSQSGHNTVSWYQQALGQGPQFIFQYYREEENGRGNFPPRFSGLQFPNYSSELNVNALELDDSALYLCASSQDRGDTGELFFGEGSRLTVL.

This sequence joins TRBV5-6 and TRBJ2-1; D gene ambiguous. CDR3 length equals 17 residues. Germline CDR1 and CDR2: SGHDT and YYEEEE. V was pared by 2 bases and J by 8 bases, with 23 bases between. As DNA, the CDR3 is TGTGCCAGCAGCTTTGTCAGTGGACCGTGGGCGCTTCATGAGCAGTTCTTC. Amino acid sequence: CASSFVSGPWALHEQFF.

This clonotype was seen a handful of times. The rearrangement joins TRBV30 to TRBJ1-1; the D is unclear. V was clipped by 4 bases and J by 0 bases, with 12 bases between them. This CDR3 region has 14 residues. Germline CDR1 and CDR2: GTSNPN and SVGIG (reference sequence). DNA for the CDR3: TGTGCCTGGAAGGTTAGTTTTATGAACACTGAAGCTTTCTTT. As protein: CAWKVSFMNTEAFF. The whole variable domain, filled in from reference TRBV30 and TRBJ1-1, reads SQTIHQWPATLVQPVGSPLSLECTVEGTSNPNLYWYRQAAGRGLQLLFYSVGIGQISSEVPQNLSASRPQDRQFILSSKKLLLSDSGFYLCAWKVSFMNTEAFFGQGTRLTVV.

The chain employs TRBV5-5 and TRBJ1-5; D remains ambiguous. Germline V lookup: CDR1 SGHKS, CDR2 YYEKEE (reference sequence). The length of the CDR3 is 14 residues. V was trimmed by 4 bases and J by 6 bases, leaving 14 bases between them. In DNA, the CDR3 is TGTGCCAGCAGCGTCACCTCCATAAGTCAGCCCCAGCATTTT. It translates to CASSVTSISQPQHF. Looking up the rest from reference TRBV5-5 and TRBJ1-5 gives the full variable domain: DAGVTQSPTHLIKTRGQQVTLRCSPISGHKSVSWYQQVLGQGPQFIFQYYEKEERGRGNFPDRFSARQFPNYSSELNVNALLLGDSALYLCASSVTSISQPQHFGDGTRLSIL.

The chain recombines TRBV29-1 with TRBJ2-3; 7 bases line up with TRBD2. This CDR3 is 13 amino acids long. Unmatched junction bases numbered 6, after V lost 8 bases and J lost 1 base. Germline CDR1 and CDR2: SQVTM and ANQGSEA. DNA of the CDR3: TGCAGCAGCTGGACTAGTGGCACAGATACGCAGTATTTT. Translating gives CSSWTSGTDTQYF.

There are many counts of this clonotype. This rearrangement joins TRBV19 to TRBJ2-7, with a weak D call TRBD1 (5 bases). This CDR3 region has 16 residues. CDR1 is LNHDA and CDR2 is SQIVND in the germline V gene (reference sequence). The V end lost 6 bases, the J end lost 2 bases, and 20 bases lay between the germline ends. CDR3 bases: TGTGCCAGTAGGGGGTTTAGGGCAGGGCTGCCCTACGAGCAGTACTTC. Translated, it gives CASRGFRAGLPYEQYF.

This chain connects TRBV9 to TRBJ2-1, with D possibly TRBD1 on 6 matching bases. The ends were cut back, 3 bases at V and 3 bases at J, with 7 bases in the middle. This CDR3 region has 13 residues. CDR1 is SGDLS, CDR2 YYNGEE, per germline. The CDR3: CASSADSYNEQFF. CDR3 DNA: TGTGCCAGCAGCGCGGACAGCTACAATGAGCAGTTCTTC.

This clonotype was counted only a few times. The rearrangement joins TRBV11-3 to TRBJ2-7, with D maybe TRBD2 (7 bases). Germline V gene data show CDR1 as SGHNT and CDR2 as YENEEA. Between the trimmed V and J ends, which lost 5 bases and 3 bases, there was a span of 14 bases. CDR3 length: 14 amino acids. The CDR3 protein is CASSNEGGSYEQYF. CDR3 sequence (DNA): TGTGCCAGCAGCAACGAGGGGGGGAGCTACGAGCAGTACTTC.

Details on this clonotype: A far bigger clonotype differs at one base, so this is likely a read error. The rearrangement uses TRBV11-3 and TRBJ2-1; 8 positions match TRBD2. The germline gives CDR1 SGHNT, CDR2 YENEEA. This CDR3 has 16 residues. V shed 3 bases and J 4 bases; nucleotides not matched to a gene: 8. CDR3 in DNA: TGTGCCAGCAGCTTTGGTCCAAGCGGGAGATACAATGAGCAGTTCTTC. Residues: CASSFGPSGRYNEQFF.

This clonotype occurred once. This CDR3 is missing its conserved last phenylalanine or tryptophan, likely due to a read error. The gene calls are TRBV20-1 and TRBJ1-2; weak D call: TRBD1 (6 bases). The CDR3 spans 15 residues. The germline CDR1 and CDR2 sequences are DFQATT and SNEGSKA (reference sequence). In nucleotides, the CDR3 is TGCAGTGCTAGTAGTACAGGGTTGGGGAACTACGGCTACACCTCC. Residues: CSASSTGLGNYGYTS.

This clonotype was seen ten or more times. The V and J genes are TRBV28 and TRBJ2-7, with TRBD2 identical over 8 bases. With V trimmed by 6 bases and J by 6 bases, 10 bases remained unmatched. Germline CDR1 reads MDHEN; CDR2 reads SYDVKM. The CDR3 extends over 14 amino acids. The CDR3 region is CASRPGGPYLEQYF. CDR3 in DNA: TGTGCCAGCAGGCCGGGAGGGCCCTACCTCGAGCAGTACTTC. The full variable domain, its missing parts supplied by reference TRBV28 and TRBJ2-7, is DVKVTQSSRYLVKRTGEKVFLECVQDMDHENMFWYRQDPGLGLRLIYFSYDVKMKEKGDIPEGYSVSREKKERFSLILESASTNQTSMYLCASRPGGPYLEQYFGPGTRLTVT.

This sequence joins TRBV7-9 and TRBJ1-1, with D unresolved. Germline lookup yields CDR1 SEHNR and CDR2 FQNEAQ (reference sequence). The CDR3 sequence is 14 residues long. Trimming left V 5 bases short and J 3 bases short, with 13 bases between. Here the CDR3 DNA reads TGTGCCAGCAGCCCTCGGGTTGAGGACACTGAAGCTTTCTTT. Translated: CASSPRVEDTEAFF.

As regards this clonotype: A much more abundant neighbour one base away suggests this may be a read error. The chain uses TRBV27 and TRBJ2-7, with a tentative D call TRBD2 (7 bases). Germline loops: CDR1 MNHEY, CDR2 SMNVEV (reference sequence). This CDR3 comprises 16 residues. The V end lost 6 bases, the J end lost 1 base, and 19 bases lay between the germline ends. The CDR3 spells CASRLRGGAESYEQYF. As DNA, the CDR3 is TGTGCCAGCAGACTCCGAGGGGGGGCGGAGTCCTACGAGCAGTACTTC.

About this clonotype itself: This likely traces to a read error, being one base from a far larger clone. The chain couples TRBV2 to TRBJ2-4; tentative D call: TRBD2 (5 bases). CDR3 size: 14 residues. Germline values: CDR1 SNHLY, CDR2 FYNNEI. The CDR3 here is CASSEAASYNEQYF. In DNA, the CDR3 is TGTGCCAGCAGCGAAGCAGCTAGCTACAATGAGCAGTACTTC. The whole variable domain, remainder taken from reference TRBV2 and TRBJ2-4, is EPEVTQTPSHQVTQMGQEVILRCVPISNHLYFYWYRQILGQKVEFLVSFYNNEISEKSEIFDDQFSVERPDGSNFTLKIRSTKLEDSAMYFCASSEAASYNEQYFGAGTRLSVL.

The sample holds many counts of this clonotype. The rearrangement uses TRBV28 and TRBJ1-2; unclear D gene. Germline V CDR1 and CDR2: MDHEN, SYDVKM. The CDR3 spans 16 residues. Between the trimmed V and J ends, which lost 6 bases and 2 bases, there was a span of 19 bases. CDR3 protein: CASRHPAWARNYGYTF. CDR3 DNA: TGTGCCAGCAGACACCCTGCCTGGGCCCGCAACTATGGCTACACCTTC.

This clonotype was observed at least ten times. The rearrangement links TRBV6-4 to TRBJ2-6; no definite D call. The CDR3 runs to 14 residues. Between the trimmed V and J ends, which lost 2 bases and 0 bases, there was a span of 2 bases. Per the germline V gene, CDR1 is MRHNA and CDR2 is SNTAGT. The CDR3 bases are TGTGCCAGCAGTGACAACTCTGGGGCCAACGTCCTGACTTTC. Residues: CASSDNSGANVLTF.

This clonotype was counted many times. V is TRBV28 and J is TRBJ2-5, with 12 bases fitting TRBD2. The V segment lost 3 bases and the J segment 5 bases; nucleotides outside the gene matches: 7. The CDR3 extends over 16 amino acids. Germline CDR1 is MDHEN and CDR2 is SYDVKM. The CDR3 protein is CASSLQTSGRYETQYF. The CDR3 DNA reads TGTGCCAGCAGTTTGCAGACTAGCGGGAGATATGAGACCCAGTACTTC.